What follows describes a single TCR beta chain. The entry originates in a study of T-cell reconstitution after alpha-beta-depleted transplantation in children. The library targeted TCRbeta and was prepared with unique molecular identifiers. TCRdb re-called the PCR reads with MiXCR, one entry per CDR3 protein. The table shows approximately 510,000 distinct CDR3 sequences, with about a sixth occurring only once. The V gene's germline CDR1 is SGHRS and CDR2 YFSETQ. The CDR3 contains 13 residues. Trimming took 2 bases from V and 8 from J, leaving 10 bases between them. The rearrangement uses TRBV5-1 and TRBJ1-4; D is unresolved. The sequence came from a human donor who donated a stem cell graft to a child with acute lymphoblastic leukemia. The specimen was PBMCs from the stem cell graft donor, collected from the stem cell graft. CDR3 protein: CASSFATEEKLFF. The CDR3 DNA reads as TGCGCCAGCAGCTTCGCAACGGAGGAAAAACTGTTTTTT.